This T cell receptor beta chain was sequenced during a study of T cell repertoires in cytomegalovirus infection. Study-wide context: Public TCR beta signature analysis indicated the presence of both CMV infection and matching HLA type.

The CDR3 consists of 15 residues. The germline V and J ends were trimmed by 3 bases and 6 bases, with 14 bases remaining between them. One entry per CDR3 protein, called by TCRdb with MiXCR from the reads. Of 550,000 to 700,000 distinct CDR3 sequences detected, approximately 40% appear once; the ten largest clones hold about 46%. As to this clonotype: Its cognate antigen is unknown.

Study-wide results and caveats: Clonotypes of TCR beta that were HLA-C-restricted and CMV-specific dominated the ex vivo response.

This clonotype originated in a human donor in good health (CMV status not recorded). Some clones in this sample may be carry-over from other donors' samples. The sequencing here drew on cultured PBMCs, taken from culture after CMV antigen stimulation. The rearrangement uses TRBV12-3 or TRBV12-4 and TRBJ2-2, with D tentatively TRBD1 (5 bases). CDR3 in DNA: TGTGCCAGCAGTTTGGACATCGGAGCTTCCGGGGAGCTGTTTTTT. Translating it yields CASSLDIGASGELFF.